This T cell receptor (beta chain) was identified during a study of human versus mouse CDR3 diversity and MHC coevolution. The CDR3 runs to 18 residues. Germline-derived CDR1 and CDR2 are MDHEN and SYDVKM. V lost 1 base and J lost 1; bases outside the gene matches: 12. About this clone: Its antigen is still unknown.

Overall study results and limits: Roughly 1.5 million TCR beta clonotypes were estimated for humans, the largest repertoire.

Generated by immunoSEQ multiplex PCR, the TCRdb table keeps only in-frame clones and is missing some. This table has some 82,000 clones, 90% to 95% appearing once. The rearrangement uses TRBV28 and TRBJ1-1; 7 bases fit TRBD1. The material sequenced was naive CD4+ T cells from blood. Subset of the sample: CD45RO-negative CD62L-positive naive CD4 T cells. The TCR sequence derives from a person aged 30-69 years in good health. The CDR3 region is CASSLSAGLGQQNTEAFF. In DNA form, the CDR3 reads TGTGCCAGCAGTTTATCGGCTGGGCTGGGACAGCAGAACACTGAAGCTTTCTTT.